Listed below are T cell receptor beta chains from one sample, sequenced in a study of OX40 agonist ivuxolimab in advanced cancers. Sequenced by immunoSEQ multiplex PCR; TCRdb stores in-frame clones only, minus some. The sample has 48,000 or so clones, roughly 84% seen once; the top ten hold 1% to 1.3%. Sequencing was performed on CD4+ or CD8+ T cells sorted from blood, taken in a trial of the OX40 agonist ivuxolimab. The source of these receptors is an adult with an advanced solid tumor such as melanoma, head and neck, liver or kidney cancer. The CDR3 runs from the conserved cysteine through the conserved F or W. The D gene is left open where the match is weak. Clone size is shown for a subset of rows, as once, few, many or a class of expanded clone.

>TRBJ1-1|TRBD1|TRBV7-9|.
CASSLGRGPTEAFF
TGTGCCAGCAGCTTAGGAAGGGGGCCGACTGAAGCTTTCTTT
>TRBJ2-7|TRBD2|TRBV28|.
CASSERLAGQYF
TGTGCCAGCAGTGAACGACTAGCGGGGCAGTACTTC
>TRBJ1-1|.|TRBV7-9|.
CASSLEVNTEAFF
TGTGCCAGCAGCTTAGAAGTGAACACTGAAGCTTTCTTT
>TRBJ1-3|.|TRBV13|.
CASSLTPLYSGNTIYF
TGTGCCAGCAGCTTAACACCCCTTTACTCTGGAAACACCATATATTTT
>TRBJ1-2|.|TRBV30|.
CAWRARASPRGYTF
TGTGCCTGGAGGGCGCGAGCCTCGCCCCGGGGCTACACCTTC
>TRBJ1-1|.|TRBV7-9|.
CASMGRGNEAFF
TGTGCCAGCATGGGTAGAGGGAATGAAGCTTTCTTT
>TRBJ2-3|.|TRBV7-3|.
CASSLAAGPTDTQYF
TGTGCCAGCAGCCTCGCTGCGGGGCCCACAGATACGCAGTATTTT
>TRBJ2-5|TRBD2|TRBV18|.
CASSPSLLAGGHILYQETQYF
TGTGCCAGCTCACCTTCGTTACTAGCGGGGGGACACATTTTGTACCAAGAGACCCAGTACTTC
>TRBJ2-3|.|TRBV10-3|.
CAISDQGSTDTQYF
TGTGCCATCAGTGACCAGGGGAGCACAGATACGCAGTATTTT
>TRBJ2-1|.|TRBV2|.
CASSGQVRSYNEQFF
TGTGCCAGCAGTGGACAGGTTCGCTCCTACAATGAGCAGTTCTTC
>TRBJ2-7|.|TRBV7-6|.
CASSGGRGGFYEQYF
TGTGCCAGCAGCGGGGGTCGGGGTGGGTTCTACGAGCAGTACTTC
>TRBJ1-3|TRBD1|TRBV9|.
CAGSETGFNTIYF
TGTGCCGGCAGCGAGACAGGGTTCAACACCATATATTTT
>TRBJ2-5|TRBD2|TRBV5-8|.
CASSSTSGRETQYF
TGTGCCAGCAGCTCGACTAGCGGGAGGGAGACCCAGTACTTC
>TRBJ1-1|TRBD1|TRBV20-1|.
CSARQGAEAFF
TGCAGTGCAAGACAGGGAGCTGAAGCTTTCTTT
>TRBJ2-5|.|TRBV6-1|.
CASVRRRGQETQYF
TGTGCCAGCGTCCGACGGAGGGGTCAAGAGACCCAGTACTTC
>TRBJ2-7|.|TRBV7-9|.
CASSGRSYEQYF
TGTGCCAGCAGCGGGAGGTCCTACGAGCAGTACTTC
>TRBJ2-7|TRBD1|TRBV29-1|once
CSVEDFRDSTSYEQYF
TGCAGCGTTGAAGACTTCCGGGACAGCACCTCCTACGAGCAGTACTTC
>TRBJ2-5|TRBD2|TRBV6-5|.
CASSPGLAVAGTQYF
TGTGCCAGCAGTCCTGGACTAGCGGTGGCGGGGACCCAGTACTTC
>TRBJ2-2|.|TRBV5-1|.
CASSLVAGVTGELFF
TGCGCCAGCAGCTTGGTGGCAGGGGTTACCGGGGAGCTGTTTTTT
>TRBJ2-3|TRBD1|TRBV4-2|.
CASSPRWGTDGTDTQYF
TGTGCCAGCAGCCCCCGGTGGGGGACAGACGGCACAGATACGCAGTATTTT